This TCR beta chain originates from a study of blood T cell repertoires in COVID-19. Study information: Italy, Spain and the United States were the sources of the convalescent and acute COVID-19 samples. PBMCs, B-cell-depleted T cells, or T cells were the source of the cDNA or gDNA that made up the material.

Residents of under 25 US areas, aged about 18 to 95 years, made up the participants. Per the original methods: Counts of nucleated cells, estimated from reference gene primer amplification, were obtained. The repertoire was sequenced with immunoSEQ multiplex PCR; TCRdb's copy has only in-frame clones and lacks some. For V, J and clone size, that table is used; D and trimming come from the DNA. There are 260,000 or so clones in the sample; 70% to 90% occur only once, and 1% to 1.5% lies in the top ten. The sample consisted of PBMCs or T cells enriched from blood (not recorded which). This clonotype was sampled from a middle-aged woman with acute COVID-19.

This CDR3 reads CASSIGTSGSPRTGELFF. The CDR3 DNA reads as TGTGCCAGTAGTATCGGGACTAGCGGGAGCCCCAGGACCGGGGAGCTGTTTTTT. This sequence joins TRBV19 and TRBJ2-2; 14 nucleotides align to TRBD2. The CDR3 runs to 18 residues. The germline V gene has CDR1 LNHDA and CDR2 SQIVND (reference sequence). J was trimmed by 5 bases and V by 3 bases; bases with no gene match: 8.